These 28 T cell receptor beta chains share one sample of origin, sequenced in a study of blood T cell repertoires in COVID-19. Repertoires were generated with immunoSEQ multiplex PCR, while TCRdb's copy carries only in-frame clones and drops some. The sample carries about 140,000 clones, more than 65% recorded once. Sequenced sample: peripheral blood. The receptors come from a woman between 55 and 75 years old with acute or convalescent COVID-19.

The genes are TRBV4-1 and TRBJ1-4; D is unresolved. Trimming took off 3 bases at V and 0 bases at J, with 11 bases between the two ends. Germline lookup yields CDR1 MGHRA and CDR2 YSYEKL. The CDR3 is made up of 16 amino acids. The CDR3 sequence: CASSHTRIPTNEKLFF. In DNA, the CDR3 is TGCGCCAGCAGCCACACGAGGATACCAACTAATGAAAAACTGTTTTTT.

The chain uses TRBV28 and TRBJ1-2, with TRBD1 identical over 10 bases. Trimming cost V 10 bases and J 7 bases; bases outside gene matches: 9. Germline assignment: CDR1 MDHEN and CDR2 SYDVKM. The CDR3 contains 13 residues. CDR3 sequence reads: CATRDRGRAGYTF. In DNA form, the CDR3 reads TGTGCCACACGGGACAGGGGAAGGGCTGGCTACACCTTC.

The chain links TRBV6-5 to TRBJ1-1; 9 nucleotides match TRBD1. Losses at the gene ends were 2 bases for V and 11 bases for J; bases not matched to a gene: 3. The CDR3 contains 12 residues. CDR1 and CDR2 from the germline V gene are MNHEY and SVGAGI. The CDR3 DNA is TGTGCCAGCAGTTACAGGACAGGGGAGGCTTTCTTT. Amino acids: CASSYRTGEAFF.

The chain recombines TRBV28 with TRBJ1-2; D gene unclear. This CDR3 comprises 16 residues. Germline CDR1 and CDR2: MDHEN and SYDVKM. The V gene lost 2 bases and the J gene lost 6 bases, with 19 bases spanning the gap. Written as DNA, the CDR3 is TGTGCCAGCAGTTTAGCAGTCGGGTTAGCGGATAATGGCTACACCTTC. Translating it yields CASSLAVGLADNGYTF.

V usage is TRBV18 and J usage is TRBJ1-2; 9 nucleotides agree with TRBD1. Germline V CDR1 and CDR2: KGHSH, LQKENI. Unmatched junction bases numbered 3, after V lost 5 bases and J lost 2 bases. This CDR3 has 14 residues. Written as DNA, the CDR3 is TGTGCCAGCTCAACCGGGACAGGGAACTATGGCTACACCTTC. It translates to CASSTGTGNYGYTF.

This chain uses TRBV11-1 with TRBJ1-1; perhaps TRBD1 as D (5 bases). CDR1 SGHAT and CDR2 FQDESV come from the germline V gene (reference sequence). The CDR3 extends over 15 amino acids. The V and J ends lost 3 bases and 0 bases respectively, with 11 bases between them. CDR3 protein: CASSLGLGMNTEAFF. The CDR3 region has the DNA TGTGCCAGCAGCTTGGGACTGGGCATGAACACTGAAGCTTTCTTT.

The V and J genes are TRBV19 and TRBJ1-3; 8 nucleotides line up with TRBD1. V shed 5 bases, J shed 3 bases, and the junction held 6 bases outside the gene matches. Looked up from germline, CDR1 is LNHDA and CDR2 is SQIVND (reference sequence). The CDR3 sequence is 15 residues long. CDR3 protein: CASSVAGGFGNTIYF. CDR3 bases: TGTGCCAGTAGTGTTGCAGGGGGCTTTGGAAACACCATATATTTT. The full variable domain, in which reference TRBV19 and TRBJ1-3 provide the parts outside the CDR3, is DGGITQSPKYLFRKEGQNVTLSCEQNLNHDAMYWYRQDPGQGLRLIYYSQIVNDFQKGDIAEGYSVSREKKESFPLTVTSAQKNPTAFYLCASSVAGGFGNTIYFGEGSWLTVV.

This clone has only a few counts. This chain links TRBV7-6 with TRBJ1-1, with 7 positions matching TRBD1. V lost 2 bases, J lost 4 bases, and 7 bases stayed unmatched. The length of the CDR3 is 15 residues. Germline V CDR1 and CDR2: SGHVS, FNYEAQ. The CDR3 nucleotides read TGTGCCAGCAGCTTACCCGGACAGGCCTCCACTGAAGCTTTCTTT. Protein product: CASSLPGQASTEAFF.

The chain joins TRBV4-1 to TRBJ1-1; 7 positions match TRBD1. After removal of 4 bases from V and 8 bases from J, the junction contained 10 bases not matched to a gene. There are 14 residues in the CDR3. The germline gives CDR1 MGHRA, CDR2 YSYEKL. The CDR3 here is CASSRQRDSWEAFF. DNA for the CDR3: TGCGCCAGCAGCCGGCAACGGGACAGCTGGGAAGCTTTCTTT.

This chain connects TRBV29-1 to TRBJ1-3; D ambiguous. The CDR3 length is 13 residues. Between the trimmed V and J ends, which lost 5 bases and 2 bases, there was a span of 10 bases. Germline assignment: CDR1 SQVTM and CDR2 ANQGSEA. CDR3 nucleotide sequence: TGCAGCGTTCATACAGCTGCTGGAAACACCATATATTTT. Residues: CSVHTAAGNTIYF.

V usage is TRBV4-3 and J usage is TRBJ1-3; D is unclear. This CDR3 has 13 residues. Germline-derived CDR1 and CDR2 are LGHNA and YSLEER. The V end lost 1 base, the J end lost 4 bases, and 5 bases lay between the germline ends. The CDR3 sequence: CASSQASGNTIYF. CDR3 in DNA: TGCGCCAGCAGCCAAGCATCCGGAAACACCATATATTTT.

This sequence joins TRBV10-3 and TRBJ2-7, with D possibly TRBD1 on 5 matching bases. CDR3 length equals 15 residues. V lost 2 bases to trimming and J lost 0 bases, with 11 bases between them. Germline CDR1 ENHRY, CDR2 SYGVKD. The CDR3 reads CAISEGALVSYEQYF. The CDR3 bases are TGTGCCATCAGTGAGGGGGCGCTGGTCTCCTACGAGCAGTACTTC.

The count of this clone is one. The chain joins TRBV28 to TRBJ1-2; 10 positions match TRBD1. This CDR3 contains 13 residues. V dropped 6 bases and J dropped 7; count of bases not matched to a gene: 5. The germline V gene encodes CDR1 MDHEN and CDR2 SYDVKM. The CDR3 reads CASRYGTGVGYTF. In DNA, the CDR3 is TGTGCCAGCAGGTACGGGACAGGGGTTGGCTACACCTTC.

This chain connects TRBV11-1 to TRBJ2-1, with 8 bases that match TRBD2. Germline V lookup: CDR1 SGHAT, CDR2 FQDESV (reference sequence). This CDR3 comprises 16 residues. J lost 2 bases, V lost 2 bases, and 5 bases had no gene match. For the CDR3, the DNA is TGTGCCAGCAGCTTAAAAGCGGGAGCAACCTACAATGAGCAGTTCTTC. Translated, it gives CASSLKAGATYNEQFF.

J is TRBJ2-5 and V is TRBV7-2; D is possibly TRBD2 (6 bases). Trimming removed 1 base at V and 0 bases at J, with 12 bases between. Germline V gene sequence: CDR1 SGHTA, CDR2 FQGNSA. This CDR3 spans 16 amino acids. The CDR3, as DNA: TGTGCCAGCAGCTTAGGAGCAGGGAGGAACCAAGAGACCCAGTACTTC. Protein product: CASSLGAGRNQETQYF.

The chain recombines TRBV5-8 with TRBJ1-4; 8 bases align to TRBD1. This CDR3 is 15 amino acids long. Germline CDR1 reads SGHTS; CDR2 reads YDEGEE. After removal of 2 bases from V and 6 bases from J, the junction contained 6 bases not matched to a gene. This chain's CDR3 is CASSFGQGVYEKLFF. DNA for the CDR3: TGTGCCAGCAGCTTCGGACAGGGAGTGTATGAAAAACTGTTTTTT.

This chain joins TRBV6-5 and TRBJ2-7, with a weak D call TRBD2 (5 bases). This CDR3 is 14 amino acids long. CDR1 is MNHEY and CDR2 is SVGAGI in the germline V gene. V shed 6 bases and J shed 2 bases, with 14 bases lying between them. The CDR3 DNA reads as TGTGCCAGCAGACAAGCCGGGAAAACCTACGAGCAGTACTTC. It yields the protein CASRQAGKTYEQYF.

The chain couples TRBV3-1 (or the pseudogene TRBV3-2) to TRBJ2-3; TRBD2 matches at 11 bases. After removal of 4 bases from V and 4 bases from J, the junction contained 4 bases not matched to a gene. The CDR3 spans 15 residues. Germline loops: CDR1 LGHDT, CDR2 YNNKEL (reference sequence). CDR3 sequence (DNA): TGTGCCAGCAGCCCGAGGGGACTAGCGGCAGATACGCAGTATTTT. Translating it yields CASSPRGLAADTQYF.

The chain employs TRBV9 and TRBJ2-5, with D unclear. The CDR3 is 13 amino acids. Germline-derived CDR1 and CDR2 are SGDLS and YYNGEE. Trimming cost V 3 bases and J 5 bases, with 11 bases left between them. As DNA, the CDR3 is TGTGCCAGCAGCGCCTGGCCTTATGAGACCCAGTACTTC. This encodes CASSAWPYETQYF.

This sequence joins TRBV6-1 and TRBJ1-5; D is unclear. Germline values: CDR1 MNHNS, CDR2 SASEGT. Trimming cost V 3 bases and J 7 bases, with 13 bases left between them. The length of the CDR3 is 14 residues. CDR3 loop: CASSEMENKQPQHF. The CDR3 region has the DNA TGTGCCAGCAGTGAGATGGAGAACAAACAGCCCCAGCATTTT.

In the case of this clone: The sample has other DNA sequences that encode this CDR3 too. The rearrangement uses TRBV5-1 and TRBJ1-1; the D gene is possibly TRBD1 (6 bases). V dropped 0 bases and J dropped 2 bases, with 8 bases sitting between them. Germline CDR1 reads SGHRS; CDR2 reads YFSETQ. The CDR3 contains 14 residues. The CDR3 reads CASSLAQGNTEAFF. In DNA, the CDR3 is TGCGCCAGCAGCTTGGCACAGGGAAACACTGAAGCTTTCTTT.

The genes are TRBV12-5 and TRBJ1-1, with TRBD1 matching 7 bases. Germline V lookup: CDR1 LGHNT, CDR2 FRNRAP. The CDR3 contains 17 residues. V was pared by 1 base and J by 0 bases, with 8 bases of the junction left unmatched. The CDR3, as DNA: TGTGCTAGTGGTTTGGCCCCGGACAGGAACATGAACACTGAAGCTTTCTTT. Its translation: CASGLAPDRNMNTEAFF.

This chain connects TRBV3-1 (or the pseudogene TRBV3-2) to TRBJ2-7; TRBD1 matches at 8 bases. The CDR3 loop spans 13 amino acids. Trimming at V came to 1 base and at J to 5 bases, leaving 1 base not matched to a gene. Germline CDR1 and CDR2: LGHDT and YNNKEL (reference sequence). CDR3 residues: CASSQGTGNEQYF. The CDR3 DNA reads TGTGCCAGCAGCCAAGGGACAGGGAACGAGCAGTACTTC.

The CDR3 bases are TGCGCCAGCAGCTCCACAGGGGTCGGTCAGCCCCAGCATTTT. It specifies CASSSTGVGQPQHF. The chain recombines TRBV5-1 with TRBJ1-5, with TRBD1 matching 7 bases. Germline V gives CDR1 SGHRS, CDR2 YFSETQ. The trim removed 3 bases at V and 6 bases at J, leaving 6 bases unmatched. This CDR3 has 14 amino acids.

The chain combines TRBV7-9 with TRBJ2-1; the D gene is possibly TRBD2 (6 bases). The V gene's germline CDR1 is SEHNR and CDR2 FQNEAQ (reference sequence). The CDR3 runs 15 residues. The CDR3 spells CVTASGVRSYNEQFF. In DNA, the CDR3 is TGTGTCACTGCGTCGGGGGTGCGCTCCTACAATGAGCAGTTCTTC.

The rearrangement uses TRBV7-9 and TRBJ2-7; tentatively, D is TRBD1 (6 bases). V was pared by 5 bases and J by 2 bases, with 13 bases between. The germline V gene has CDR1 SEHNR and CDR2 FQNEAQ (reference sequence). This CDR3 region has 14 residues. CDR3 sequence reads: CASSEGQRTYEQYF. CDR3 DNA sequence: TGTGCCAGCAGCGAAGGACAGAGAACCTACGAGCAGTACTTC.

This clone occurred once. The gene calls are TRBV29-1 and TRBJ1-2; 9 positions agree with TRBD1. The CDR3 spans 15 residues. The junction had 8 bases not matched to a gene; V was cut back by 6 bases and J by 0 bases. Germline CDR1 SQVTM, CDR2 ANQGSEA. CDR3 sequence (DNA): TGCAGCGTGAGGGACAGGGACACATCTAACTATGGCTACACCTTC. Residues: CSVRDRDTSNYGYTF.

The rearrangement uses TRBV28 and TRBJ1-5; TRBD1 agrees at 7 bases. The germline V gene has CDR1 MDHEN and CDR2 SYDVKM. The CDR3 runs 16 residues. Germline trimming cut 6 bases from V and 0 bases from J; bases unmatched to any gene: 8. CDR3 region: CASRSQGGNSNQPQHF. The CDR3 DNA reads as TGTGCCAGCAGGTCCCAGGGGGGTAATAGCAATCAGCCCCAGCATTTT.